This T cell receptor beta chain was identified during a study of blood T cells in healthy people across ages. It was with a sample-barcoded 5' primer and a J-beta primer mix that a second PCR of roughly 6 to 12 cycles was run. MiXCR was run by TCRdb on the 5' RACE reads, yielding one entry per CDR3 protein. The sample holds 600,000 to 1,000,000 distinct CDR3 sequences, 20% to 25% seen once. The V end was cut by 2 bases, the J end by 4 bases, with 5 bases between. Per germline, CDR1 MNHNY and CDR2 SVGAGI (reference sequence). The CDR3 covers 13 residues. This clonotype was seen only a few times. This sample was also put to use in a study of T cells of mothers and their children.

The gene calls are TRBV6-6 and TRBJ2-2, with D uncertain. Input material: blood. This TCR was sampled from a boy aged 5-17 years in good health. The CDR3 sequence is CASSYARTGELFF. In DNA form, the CDR3 reads TGTGCCAGCAGTTACGCCCGCACCGGGGAGCTGTTTTTT.